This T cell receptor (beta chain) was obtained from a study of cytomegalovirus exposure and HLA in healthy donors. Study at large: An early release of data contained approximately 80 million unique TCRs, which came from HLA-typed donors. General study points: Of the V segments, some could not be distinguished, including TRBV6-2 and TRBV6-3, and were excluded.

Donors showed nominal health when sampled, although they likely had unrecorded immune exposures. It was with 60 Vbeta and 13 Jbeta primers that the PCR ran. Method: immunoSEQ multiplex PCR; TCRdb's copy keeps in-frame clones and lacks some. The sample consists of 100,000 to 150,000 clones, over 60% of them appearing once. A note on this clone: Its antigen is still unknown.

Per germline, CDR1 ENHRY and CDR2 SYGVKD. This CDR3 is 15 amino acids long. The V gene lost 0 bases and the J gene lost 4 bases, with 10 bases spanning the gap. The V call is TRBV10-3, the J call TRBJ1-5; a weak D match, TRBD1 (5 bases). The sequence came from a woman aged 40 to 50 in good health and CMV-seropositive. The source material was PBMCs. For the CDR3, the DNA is TGTGCCATCAGTGAGTCGGCAGGGCTTAATCAGCCCCAGCATTTT. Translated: CAISESAGLNQPQHF.